This entry describes one TCR beta chain. Its antigen is as yet unknown. Unexposed donor CD4+ T cells date from about 2011-2018, before the COVID-19 pandemic. CD4+ T cells were isolated from the cells after around eleven days of culture. This sample was included in a study of CD4 T cells in relation to SARS-CoV-2 and coronaviruses. V was pared by 6 bases and J by 15 bases, with 36 bases between. Germline CDR1 reads MNHEY; CDR2 reads SVGEGT. CDR3 size: 18 residues. The table came from immunoSEQ multiplex PCR; TCRdb's copy has only in-frame clones and leaves some out. The sample shows 20,000 to 30,000 clones, roughly four fifths of them seen only once.

The source of this sequence is a human donor in good health. Material for sequencing was CD4+ T cells from PBMCs, cultured in vitro. V and J are TRBV6-2 or TRBV6-3 and TRBJ2-1; no reliable D call. In DNA form, the CDR3 reads TGTGCCAGCAGCCCTCCGATCGTTCCAGACGCCACAATGACTCGTGGGTTCTTC. It codes for CASSPPIVPDATMTRGFF.